The 14 T cell receptor beta chains below were found in one sample sequenced in a study of tumor and adjacent non-tumor tissue in lung cancer. TCRbeta libraries were built with three rounds of nested PCR, modified from ARM-PCR. One entry per CDR3 protein, called by TCRdb with MiXCR from the multiplex PCR reads. The data show over 60,000 distinct CDR3 sequences, roughly 76% seen once. RNA was extracted from bulk tissue without any cell sorting. The sequencing input was lung tumor tissue. Receptors originate from a woman aged 50 to 60 with non-small cell lung cancer.

This clonotype was seen at least ten times. CDR3 DNA sequence: TGTGCCTGGAGTGTCCTAGCGGGGGCGAGTTACGAGCAGTACTTC. Translating gives CAWSVLAGASYEQYF. The chain couples TRBV30 to TRBJ2-7; 10 bases are a match to TRBD2. The CDR3 runs to 15 residues. Trimming removed 0 bases from V and 4 bases from J; junction bases left unmatched: 6. Germline CDR1 GTSNPN, CDR2 SVGIG (reference sequence).

In this sample, this clonotype turned up once. The chain uses TRBV28 and TRBJ2-7; D unresolved. The germline CDR1 and CDR2 sequences are MDHEN and SYDVKM. The V gene lost 9 bases and the J gene lost 2 bases, with 17 bases spanning the gap. The CDR3 has 14 amino acids. CDR3 in DNA: TGTGCCAGGAGGTGCCCGAGGCCCGCCTACGAGCAGTACTTC. This codes for CARRCPRPAYEQYF.

This clonotype rates as medium-sized. The chain employs TRBV20-1 and TRBJ1-1; D gene uncertain. This CDR3 has 13 amino acids. In germline, CDR1 is DFQATT, CDR2 SNEGSKA (reference sequence). Trimming removed 6 bases at V and 1 base at J, with 12 bases between. The CDR3 nucleotides read TGCAGTGCCTGGGAGGGCGGGAACACTGAAGCTTTCTTT. Translating gives CSAWEGGNTEAFF.

Remarks on this clonotype: A read error is likely, as this CDR3 ends without the conserved phenylalanine or tryptophan. The V call is TRBV6-6, the J call TRBJ2-1; D gene uncertain. The CDR3 runs 14 residues. The germline gives CDR1 MNHNY, CDR2 SVGAGI (reference sequence). CDR3 in amino acids: CARSMVSSYNEQFL. CDR3 nucleotides: TGTGCCCGCAGTATGGTGAGCTCCTACAATGAGCAGTTCTTA.

This clonotype has ten or more counts. A much larger clonotype is one base distant, so this may be a read error. This chain uses TRBV11-2 with TRBJ2-7; D might be TRBD1 (6 bases). Germline V gene lookup returns CDR1 SGHAT and CDR2 FQNNGV. This CDR3 region has 15 residues. CDR3: CAGSLPGHPYNEQYF. The CDR3 coding sequence is TGTGCCGGCAGCCTCCCGGGACACCCATACAACGAGCAGTACTTC.

The chain has TRBV20-1 and TRBJ2-7; 10 bases are shared with TRBD2. The junction had 8 bases not matched to a gene; V was cut back by 7 bases and J by 2 bases. The CDR3 has 14 residues. Germline V gene data show CDR1 as DFQATT and CDR2 as SNEGSKA (reference sequence). CDR3 region: CSVEVAGGTYEQYF. The CDR3 nucleotides read TGCAGTGTGGAAGTAGCGGGAGGAACCTACGAGCAGTACTTC.

As for this clonotype: Its ends do not fully match the called genes, so a read error is possible. This sequence joins TRBV10-3 and TRBJ2-1; D not certain. The CDR3 spans 13 residues. Germline CDR1 ENHRY, CDR2 SYGVKD. Here the CDR3 DNA reads TGTGCCATCAGCTCGCGGCAACCGGGTGAGCAGTTATTC. Translating gives CAISSRQPGEQLF.

Notes on this clonotype: The junction does not match germline at one end; this may be a read error. J is TRBJ2-7 and V is TRBV10-2, with D unresolved. Germline V lookup: CDR1 WSHSY, CDR2 SAAADI. CDR3 length equals 15 residues. The CDR3 DNA sequence: TGCTCCAGCAGTGAGTCTGAGACTCCCTTCTACGAGCAGTACTTC. It translates to CSSSESETPFYEQYF.

Concerning this clonotype: A read error may produce the germline difference seen at one junction end. The chain couples TRBV6-2 or TRBV6-3 to TRBJ1-2; TRBD1 aligns across 10 bases. This CDR3 region has 14 residues. CDR1 and CDR2 (germline): MNHEY, SVGEGT. The CDR3 nucleotides are TGTGCCAGCAGTACCGGGACAGGGGTGAGAGGCTACAACTTC. This encodes CASSTGTGVRGYNF.

The rearrangement uses TRBV29-1 and TRBJ2-7, with a weak D call TRBD2 (6 bases). CDR1 SQVTM and CDR2 ANQGSEA come from the germline V gene. The CDR3 loop spans 13 amino acids. V shed 6 bases and J shed 3 bases, with 15 bases lying between them. CDR3 bases: TGCAGCGTGCGGCGGGATACCGTCTACGAGCAGTACTTC. This encodes CSVRRDTVYEQYF.

With regard to this clonotype: At one end the junction does not follow the germline gene, possibly because of a read error. This chain links TRBV13 with TRBJ1-6; D ambiguous. The germline V gene encodes CDR1 PRHDT and CDR2 FYEKMQ (reference sequence). This CDR3 is 12 amino acids long. For the CDR3, the DNA is TGTGCAAGCAGCTCTGGCAGTTCACCCCTCCTCTTT. Translation gives CASSSGSSPLLF.

The genes are TRBV28 and TRBJ2-3; 10 nucleotides line up with TRBD2. The CDR3 contains 14 residues. CDR1 MDHEN and CDR2 SYDVKM come from the germline V gene. This CDR3 reads CTISLAGVVDTQYF. DNA for the CDR3: TGTACCATCAGTCTAGCGGGAGTCGTAGATACGCAGTATTTT.

In the case of this clonotype: The junction shows a germline mismatch at one end, possibly a read error. The chain has TRBV11-1 and TRBJ2-1, with D possibly matching TRBD2 (6 bases). The germline V gene has CDR1 SGHAT and CDR2 FQDESV (reference sequence). This CDR3 is 14 amino acids long. This CDR3 reads CVGSFGGSYNGQFF. CDR3 DNA: TGTGTCGGCAGTTTTGGGGGGTCCTACAATGGGCAGTTCTTC.

This clonotype occurred once. The CDR3 does not end in the conserved phenylalanine or tryptophan, so this is likely a read error. It is unclear where the CDR3 begins or ends on the DNA, so no DNA is shown, and the CDR3 is as TCRdb lists it. This sequence joins TRBV11-2 and TRBJ2-1; the table gives TRBD1 as D, unverified against the DNA. Germline V gene data show CDR1 as SGHAT and CDR2 as FQNNGV. Inclusive of both ends, the CDR3 amounts to 17 amino acids. This CDR3 is CVSTPEGGGSSYNEQFS.